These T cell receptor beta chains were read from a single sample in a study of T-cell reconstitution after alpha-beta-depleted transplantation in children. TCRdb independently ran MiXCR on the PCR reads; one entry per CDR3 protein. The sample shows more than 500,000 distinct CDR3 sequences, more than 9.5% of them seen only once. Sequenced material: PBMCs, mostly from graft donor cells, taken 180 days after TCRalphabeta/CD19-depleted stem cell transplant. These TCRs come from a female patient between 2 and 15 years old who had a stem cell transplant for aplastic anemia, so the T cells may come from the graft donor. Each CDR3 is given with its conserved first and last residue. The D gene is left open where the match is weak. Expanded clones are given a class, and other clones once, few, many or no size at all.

DNA: TGTGCCAGTAGGGGTCGGACGAACACTGAAGCTTTCTTT; CDR3: CASRGRTNTEAFF; J: TRBJ1-1; size: few; D: NA; V: TRBV19
DNA: TGCAGCGTGCAGCCGCTTTTGAACACTGAAGCTTTCTTT; CDR3: CSVQPLLNTEAFF; J: TRBJ1-1; size: NA; D: NA; V: TRBV29-1
DNA: TGCAGTGCTAGTTTCCAAGAGACCCAGTACTTC; CDR3: CSASFQETQYF; J: TRBJ2-5; size: NA; D: NA; V: TRBV20-1
DNA: TGTGCCAGCAGTTTTACTGCTAGCGGGAGGGCCAATGAGCAGTTCTTC; CDR3: CASSFTASGRANEQFF; J: TRBJ2-1; size: many; D: TRBD2; V: TRBV6-5
DNA: TGCGCCAGCAGCTGGAACGTTTGGGGCTCCTACGAGCAGTACTTC; CDR3: CASSWNVWGSYEQYF; J: TRBJ2-7; size: few; D: NA; V: TRBV4-3
DNA: TGTGCCAGCACCTGGGACAGGGACCAGCCCCAGCATTTT; CDR3: CASTWDRDQPQHF; J: TRBJ1-5; size: few; D: TRBD1; V: TRBV11-1
DNA: TGCAGCGTTGAAGGCCTCCTGAACACCGGGGAGCTGTTTTTT; CDR3: CSVEGLLNTGELFF; J: TRBJ2-2; size: many; D: NA; V: TRBV29-1
DNA: TGCGCCAGCAGCCTGGGTGAGAAGCCCGGGGAGCTGTTTTTT; CDR3: CASSLGEKPGELFF; J: TRBJ2-2; size: many; D: NA; V: TRBV5-1
DNA: TGTGCCAGCAGCCAAGGAGGACTACTTTCCTACGAGCAGTACTTC; CDR3: CASSQGGLLSYEQYF; J: TRBJ2-7; size: NA; D: NA; V: TRBV4-2
DNA: TGTGCCAGCAGCTCCTTTGAGGTCAGGGGCAGCAATCAGCCCCAGCATTTT; CDR3: CASSSFEVRGSNQPQHF; J: TRBJ1-5; size: NA; D: NA; V: TRBV5-8
DNA: TGTGCCAGCAAGGTGAAAGAGACCCAGTACTTC; CDR3: CASKVKETQYF; J: TRBJ2-5; size: NA; D: NA; V: TRBV27
DNA: TGTGCCAGCAGCTTATATGGGACGACGCAGTATTTT; CDR3: CASSLYGTTQYF; J: TRBJ2-3; size: few; D: NA; V: TRBV7-3
DNA: TGTGCCAGCAGCTATAGACTAGCGGGACACACAGATACGCAGTATTTT; CDR3: CASSYRLAGHTDTQYF; J: TRBJ2-3; size: few; D: TRBD2; V: TRBV7-2
DNA: TGTGCCAGCAGACAACAGGGCGCGGCATCCTACGAGCAGTACTTC; CDR3: CASRQQGAASYEQYF; J: TRBJ2-7; size: NA; D: NA; V: TRBV6-1
DNA: TGTGCCAGCAGCCGTAGCGGCTACAATGAGCAGTTCTTC; CDR3: CASSRSGYNEQFF; J: TRBJ2-1; size: many; D: NA; V: TRBV7-9
DNA: TGCAGTGCTAGAGATCCGGGGGCTAACTACAATGAGCAGTTCTTC; CDR3: CSARDPGANYNEQFF; J: TRBJ2-1; size: NA; D: NA; V: TRBV20-1
DNA: TGTGCCAGCAGCTCCCATCCCCGGGACAGGGGCCGCTCCTACAATGAGCAGTTCTTC; CDR3: CASSSHPRDRGRSYNEQFF; J: TRBJ2-1; size: many; D: TRBD1; V: TRBV11-2
DNA: TGCGCCAGCAGCTTGGTGGCAGGGGGTGCCGGGGAGCTGTTTTTT; CDR3: CASSLVAGGAGELFF; J: TRBJ2-2; size: many; D: TRBD1; V: TRBV5-1